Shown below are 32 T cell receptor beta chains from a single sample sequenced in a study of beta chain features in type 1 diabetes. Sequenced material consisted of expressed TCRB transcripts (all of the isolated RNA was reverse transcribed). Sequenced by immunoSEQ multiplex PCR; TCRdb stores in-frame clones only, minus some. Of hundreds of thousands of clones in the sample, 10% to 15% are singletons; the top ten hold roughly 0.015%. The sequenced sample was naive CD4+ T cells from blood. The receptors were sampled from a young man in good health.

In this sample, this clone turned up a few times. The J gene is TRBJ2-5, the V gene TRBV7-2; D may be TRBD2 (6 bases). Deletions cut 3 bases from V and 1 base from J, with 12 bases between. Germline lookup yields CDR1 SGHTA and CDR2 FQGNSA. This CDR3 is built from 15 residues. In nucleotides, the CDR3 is TGTGCCAGCAGCTTCTCCGGGACTTCCCAAGAGACCCAGTACTTC. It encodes CASSFSGTSQETQYF.

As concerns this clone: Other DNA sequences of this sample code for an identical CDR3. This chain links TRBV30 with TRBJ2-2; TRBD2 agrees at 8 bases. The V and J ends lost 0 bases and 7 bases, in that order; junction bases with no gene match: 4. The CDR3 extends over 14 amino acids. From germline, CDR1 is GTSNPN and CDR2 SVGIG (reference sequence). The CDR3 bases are TGTGCCTGGAGTGTACGTCGGGGGGGCGGGGAGCTGTTTTTT. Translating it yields CAWSVRRGGGELFF.

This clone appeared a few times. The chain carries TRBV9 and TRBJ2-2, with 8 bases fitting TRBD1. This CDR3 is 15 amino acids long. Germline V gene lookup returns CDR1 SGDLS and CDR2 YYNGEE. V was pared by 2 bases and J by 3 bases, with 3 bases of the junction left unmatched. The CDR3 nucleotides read TGTGCCAGCAGCGTCAGGGGGCTACACACCGGGGAGCTGTTTTTT. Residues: CASSVRGLHTGELFF.

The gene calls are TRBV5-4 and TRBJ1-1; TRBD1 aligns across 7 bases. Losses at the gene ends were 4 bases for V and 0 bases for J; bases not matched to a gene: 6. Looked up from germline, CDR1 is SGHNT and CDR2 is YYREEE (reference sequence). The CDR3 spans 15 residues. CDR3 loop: CASSAGRGLNTEAFF. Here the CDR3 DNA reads TGTGCCAGCAGCGCGGGCAGGGGGTTGAACACTGAAGCTTTCTTT.

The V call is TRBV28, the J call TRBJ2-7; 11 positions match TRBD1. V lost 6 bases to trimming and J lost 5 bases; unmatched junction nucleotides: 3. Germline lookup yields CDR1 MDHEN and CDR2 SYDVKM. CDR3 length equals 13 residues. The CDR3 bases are TGTGCCAGCAGAGGGACAGGGGGGGACGAGCAGTACTTC. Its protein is CASRGTGGDEQYF.

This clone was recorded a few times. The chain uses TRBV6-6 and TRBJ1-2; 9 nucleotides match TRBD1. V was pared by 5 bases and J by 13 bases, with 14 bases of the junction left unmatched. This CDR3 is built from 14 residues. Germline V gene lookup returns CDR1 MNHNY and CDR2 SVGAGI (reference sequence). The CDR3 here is CASSTHQQGAARTF. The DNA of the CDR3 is TGTGCCAGCAGTACGCACCAACAGGGGGCTGCCCGCACCTTC.

The CDR3 region has the DNA TGCGCCAGCAGCCAAGTTGCCAGTGATCAGCCCCAGCATTTT. Translating gives CASSQVASDQPQHF. This chain connects TRBV4-1 to TRBJ1-5; D unclear. CDR3 length: 14 residues. Per the germline V gene, CDR1 is MGHRA and CDR2 is YSYEKL. V lost 1 base and J lost 5, with 9 bases in between.

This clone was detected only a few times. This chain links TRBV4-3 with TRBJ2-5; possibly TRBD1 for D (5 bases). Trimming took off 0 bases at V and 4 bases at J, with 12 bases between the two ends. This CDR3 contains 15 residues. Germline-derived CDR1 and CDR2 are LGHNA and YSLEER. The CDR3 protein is CASSQDSAGRETQYF. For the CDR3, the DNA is TGCGCCAGCAGCCAAGACTCTGCAGGGCGAGAGACCCAGTACTTC.

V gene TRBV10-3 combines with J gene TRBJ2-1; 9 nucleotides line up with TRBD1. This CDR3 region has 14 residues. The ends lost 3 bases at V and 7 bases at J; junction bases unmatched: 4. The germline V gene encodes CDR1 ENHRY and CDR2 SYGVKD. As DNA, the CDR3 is TGTGCCATCAGTGAACAGGGGGCTAGGAATGAGCAGTTCTTC. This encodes CAISEQGARNEQFF.

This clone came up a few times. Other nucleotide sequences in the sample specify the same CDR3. The CDR3 DNA follows: TGTGCCAGCAGTTCCGGGAACACTGAAGCTTTCTTT. As protein: CASSSGNTEAFF. The chain has TRBV28 and TRBJ1-1; D is undetermined. Per germline, CDR1 MDHEN and CDR2 SYDVKM. The CDR3 totals 12 residues. The V gene lost 4 bases and the J gene lost 1 base, with 4 bases spanning the gap.

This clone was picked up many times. Here the CDR3 DNA reads TGCAGCGTTTACCGGAGCCCCGACGAGCAGTACTTC. As protein: CSVYRSPDEQYF. The rearrangement joins TRBV29-1 to TRBJ2-7; D call uncertain. The CDR3 runs 12 residues. The germline CDR1 and CDR2 sequences are SQVTM and ANQGSEA. The ends were cut back, 5 bases at V and 5 bases at J, with 13 bases in the middle.

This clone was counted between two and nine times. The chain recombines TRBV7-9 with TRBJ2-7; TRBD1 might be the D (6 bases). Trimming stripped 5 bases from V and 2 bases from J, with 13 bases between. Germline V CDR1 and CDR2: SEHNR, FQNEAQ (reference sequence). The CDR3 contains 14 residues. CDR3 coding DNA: TGTGCCAGCAGCCCCGGACAGACTACCTACGAGCAGTACTTC. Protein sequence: CASSPGQTTYEQYF.

The CDR3 here is CASSLVIAGGRETQYF. The CDR3 nucleotides are TGTGCCAGCAGTTTAGTGATAGCGGGGGGCCGAGAGACCCAGTACTTC. J is TRBJ2-5 and V is TRBV28; 10 positions agree with TRBD2. With 2 bases clipped from V and 4 bases from J, the junction kept 7 bases outside the gene matches. This CDR3 is built from 16 residues. CDR1 is MDHEN, CDR2 SYDVKM, per germline. The complete variable domain, with remaining parts taken from reference TRBV28 and TRBJ2-5, reads DVKVTQSSRYLVKRTGEKVFLECVQDMDHENMFWYRQDPGLGLRLIYFSYDVKMKEKGDIPEGYSVSREKKERFSLILESASTNQTSMYLCASSLVIAGGRETQYFGPGTRLLVL.

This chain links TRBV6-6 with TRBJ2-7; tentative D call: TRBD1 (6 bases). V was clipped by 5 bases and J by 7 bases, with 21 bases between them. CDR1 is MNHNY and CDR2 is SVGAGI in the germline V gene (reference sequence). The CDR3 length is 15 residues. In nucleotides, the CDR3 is TGTGCCAGCAGTAAGCCGCGGTCAGGGGTGGGGGAGCAGTACTTC. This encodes CASSKPRSGVGEQYF.

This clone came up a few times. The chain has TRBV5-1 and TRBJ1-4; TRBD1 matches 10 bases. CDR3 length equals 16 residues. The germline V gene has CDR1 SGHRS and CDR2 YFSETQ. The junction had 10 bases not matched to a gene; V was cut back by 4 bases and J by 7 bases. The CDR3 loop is CASSPTGGFRGEKLFF. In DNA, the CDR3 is TGCGCCAGCAGCCCGACAGGGGGCTTCCGCGGTGAAAAACTGTTTTTT.

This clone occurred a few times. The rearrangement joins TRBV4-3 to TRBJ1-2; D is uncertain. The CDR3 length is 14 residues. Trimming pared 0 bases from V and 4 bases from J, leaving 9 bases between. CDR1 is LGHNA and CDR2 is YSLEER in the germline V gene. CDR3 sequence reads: CASSQERASYGYTF. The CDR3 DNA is TGCGCCAGCAGCCAAGAGAGGGCCAGCTATGGCTACACCTTC.

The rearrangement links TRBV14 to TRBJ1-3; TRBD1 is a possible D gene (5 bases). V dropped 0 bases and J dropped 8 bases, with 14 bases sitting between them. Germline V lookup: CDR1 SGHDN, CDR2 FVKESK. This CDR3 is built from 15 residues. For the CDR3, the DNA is TGTGCCAGCAGCCAAGATTGGAGGGGTTTGCACACCATATATTTT. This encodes CASSQDWRGLHTIYF.

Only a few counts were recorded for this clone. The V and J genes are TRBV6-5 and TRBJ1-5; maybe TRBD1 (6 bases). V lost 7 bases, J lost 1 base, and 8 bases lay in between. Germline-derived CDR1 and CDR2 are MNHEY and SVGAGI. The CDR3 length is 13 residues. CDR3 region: CASTRGSNQPQHF. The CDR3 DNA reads TGTGCCAGCACCAGGGGAAGCAATCAGCCCCAGCATTTT.

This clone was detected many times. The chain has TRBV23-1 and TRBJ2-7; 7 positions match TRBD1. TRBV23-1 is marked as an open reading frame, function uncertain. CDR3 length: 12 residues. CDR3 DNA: TGCGACAACCCGGTCGGGGACAGAAGACAGTACTTC. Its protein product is CDNPVGDRRQYF.

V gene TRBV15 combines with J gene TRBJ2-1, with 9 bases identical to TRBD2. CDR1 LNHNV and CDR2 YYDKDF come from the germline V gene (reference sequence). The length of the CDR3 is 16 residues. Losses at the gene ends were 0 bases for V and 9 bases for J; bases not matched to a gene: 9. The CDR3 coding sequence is TGTGCCACCAGCAGAGAGTGGCGGGAGGGCCGCGGTGAGCAGTTCTTC. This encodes CATSREWREGRGEQFF.

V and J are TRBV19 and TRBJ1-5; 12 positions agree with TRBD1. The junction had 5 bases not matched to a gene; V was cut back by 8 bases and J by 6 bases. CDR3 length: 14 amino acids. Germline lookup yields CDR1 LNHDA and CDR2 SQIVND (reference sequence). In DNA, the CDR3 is TGTGCCAGTCGGGACAGGGGGCTCATTCAGCCCCAGCATTTT. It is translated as CASRDRGLIQPQHF.

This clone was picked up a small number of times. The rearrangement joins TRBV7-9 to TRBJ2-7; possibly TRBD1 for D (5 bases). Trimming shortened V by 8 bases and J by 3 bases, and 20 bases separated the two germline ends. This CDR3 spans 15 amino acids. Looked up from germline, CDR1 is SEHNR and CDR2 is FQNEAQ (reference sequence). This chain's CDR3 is CASQIGVLTDYEQYF. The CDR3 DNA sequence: TGTGCCAGCCAAATAGGGGTCCTCACTGACTACGAGCAGTACTTC.

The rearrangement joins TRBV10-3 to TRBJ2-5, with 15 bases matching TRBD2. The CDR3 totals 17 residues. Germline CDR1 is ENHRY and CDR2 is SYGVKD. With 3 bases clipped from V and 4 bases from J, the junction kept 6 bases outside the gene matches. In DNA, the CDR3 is TGTGCCATCAGTGACCCGGGACTAGCGGGGGGAAGAGAGACCCAGTACTTC. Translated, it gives CAISDPGLAGGRETQYF.

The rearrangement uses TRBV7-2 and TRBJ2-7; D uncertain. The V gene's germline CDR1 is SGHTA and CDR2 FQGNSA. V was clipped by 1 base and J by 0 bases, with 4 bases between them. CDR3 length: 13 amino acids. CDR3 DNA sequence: TGTGCCAGCAGCTTAGTCAGCTCCTACGAGCAGTACTTC. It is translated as CASSLVSSYEQYF.

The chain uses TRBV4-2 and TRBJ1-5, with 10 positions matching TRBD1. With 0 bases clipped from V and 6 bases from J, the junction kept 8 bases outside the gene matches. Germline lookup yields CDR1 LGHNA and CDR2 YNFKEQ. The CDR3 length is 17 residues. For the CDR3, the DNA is TGTGCCAGCAGCCAAGATGTTAGGACAGGGGGTCGTCAGCCCCAGCATTTT. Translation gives CASSQDVRTGGRQPQHF.

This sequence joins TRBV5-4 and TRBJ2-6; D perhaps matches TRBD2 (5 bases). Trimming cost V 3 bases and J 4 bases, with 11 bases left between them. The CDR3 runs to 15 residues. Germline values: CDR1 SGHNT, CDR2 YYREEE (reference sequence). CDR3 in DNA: TGTGCCAGCAGCTCAACAGCGGCCGGGGCCAACGTCCTGACTTTC. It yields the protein CASSSTAAGANVLTF.

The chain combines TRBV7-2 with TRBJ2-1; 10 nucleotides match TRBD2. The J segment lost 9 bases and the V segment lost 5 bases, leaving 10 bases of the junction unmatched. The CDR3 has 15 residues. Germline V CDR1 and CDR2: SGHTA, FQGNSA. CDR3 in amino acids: CASSKSGGAVGEQFF. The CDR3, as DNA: TGTGCCAGCAGCAAAAGCGGGGGGGCCGTTGGTGAGCAGTTCTTC.

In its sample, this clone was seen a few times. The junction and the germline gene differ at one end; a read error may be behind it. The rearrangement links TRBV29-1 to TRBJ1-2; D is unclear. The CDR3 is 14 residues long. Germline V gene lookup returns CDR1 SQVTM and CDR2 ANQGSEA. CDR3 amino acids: CSVKEDTRLYGYTF. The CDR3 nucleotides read TGCAGCGTTAAAGAAGACACTCGTCTCTATGGCTACACCTTC.

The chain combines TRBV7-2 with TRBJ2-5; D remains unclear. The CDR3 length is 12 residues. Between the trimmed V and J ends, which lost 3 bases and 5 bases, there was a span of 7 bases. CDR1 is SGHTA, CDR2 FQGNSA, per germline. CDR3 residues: CASSFSRETQYF. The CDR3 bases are TGTGCCAGCAGCTTCTCTCGGGAGACCCAGTACTTC.

CDR3 coding DNA: TGTGCCAGCAGCTCTCGGCAGGGTGATACGCAGTATTTT. Translated, it gives CASSSRQGDTQYF. This sequence joins TRBV7-3 and TRBJ2-3; D might be TRBD1 (5 bases). V was clipped by 4 bases and J by 6 bases, with 11 bases between them. Germline V gene lookup returns CDR1 SGHTA and CDR2 FQGTGA. The CDR3 has 13 residues.

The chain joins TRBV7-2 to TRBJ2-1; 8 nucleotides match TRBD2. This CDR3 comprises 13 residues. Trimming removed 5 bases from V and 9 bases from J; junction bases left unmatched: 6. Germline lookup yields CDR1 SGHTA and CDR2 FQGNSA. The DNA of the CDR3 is TGTGCCAGCAGCCTCGGGACTAGTTTTGAGCAGTTCTTC. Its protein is CASSLGTSFEQFF.

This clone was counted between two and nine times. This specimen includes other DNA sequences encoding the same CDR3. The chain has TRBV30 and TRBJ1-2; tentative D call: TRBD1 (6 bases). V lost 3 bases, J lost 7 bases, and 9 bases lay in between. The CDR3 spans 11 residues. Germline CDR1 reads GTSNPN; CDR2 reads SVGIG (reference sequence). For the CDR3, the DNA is TGTGCCTGGAGCCCAGGGGCTGGCTACACCTTC. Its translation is CAWSPGAGYTF.